The 8 T cell receptor beta chains reported below all come from one sample, sequenced in a study of blood T cell repertoires in COVID-19. Method: immunoSEQ multiplex PCR; TCRdb's copy keeps in-frame clones and lacks some. This sample has under 300,000 clones, with over 75% found just once. Sequenced: peripheral blood. Every receptor here comes from a human donor in a cohort sampled during active COVID-19.

V is TRBV5-1 and J is TRBJ2-7; no firm D call. V gave up 7 bases and J gave up 0 bases, with 20 bases separating them. The CDR3 covers 16 residues. Germline lookup yields CDR1 SGHRS and CDR2 YFSETQ. DNA for the CDR3: TGCGCCAGCGGGTTGGGCCACGGGTCCCGCTCCTACGAGCAGTACTTC. This codes for CASGLGHGSRSYEQYF.

V usage is TRBV5-1 and J usage is TRBJ1-5; 9 bases agree with TRBD1. CDR3 length equals 15 residues. CDR1 is SGHRS and CDR2 is YFSETQ in the germline V gene. The ends lost 2 bases at V and 5 bases at J; junction bases unmatched: 5. CDR3 loop: CASSFTGGGDQPQHF. CDR3 in DNA: TGCGCCAGCAGCTTCACAGGGGGCGGGGATCAGCCCCAGCATTTT.

J is TRBJ2-7 and V is TRBV14, with 12 bases aligning to TRBD2. Germline lookup yields CDR1 SGHDN and CDR2 FVKESK. This CDR3 is 15 amino acids long. The junction had 6 bases not matched to a gene; V was cut back by 6 bases and J by 3 bases. CDR3 in amino acids: CASSQGTSGFYEQYF. DNA for the CDR3: TGTGCCAGCAGTCAGGGGACTAGCGGGTTCTACGAGCAGTACTTC.

This sequence joins TRBV18 and TRBJ2-1, with D maybe TRBD2 (6 bases). V was pared by 1 base and J by 7 bases, with 11 bases between. Germline V gene sequence: CDR1 KGHSH, CDR2 LQKENI. The CDR3 totals 14 residues. CDR3 sequence (DNA): TGTGCCAGCTCACCACGCTCCCGGGAGAATGAGCAGTTCTTC. It codes for CASSPRSRENEQFF.

This clone appeared a single time. The CDR3 spells CASSQDRSNQPQHF. For the CDR3, the DNA is TGTGCCAGCAGTCAAGACAGGTCCAATCAGCCCCAGCATTTT. The chain recombines TRBV28 with TRBJ1-5; maybe TRBD1 (6 bases). V was shortened by 5 bases and J by 3 bases, with 11 bases between the two germline ends. CDR3 length: 14 amino acids. CDR1 MDHEN and CDR2 SYDVKM come from the germline V gene.

The rearrangement joins TRBV5-8 to TRBJ2-7, with D possibly being TRBD1 (5 bases). The CDR3 runs 14 residues. The V end was cut by 6 bases, the J end by 3 bases, with 16 bases between. The germline gives CDR1 SGHTS, CDR2 YDEGEE. The CDR3 region is CASNLNHRYYEQYF. DNA of the CDR3: TGTGCCAGCAACCTAAACCACAGGTACTACGAGCAGTACTTC. The full variable domain, its missing parts supplied by reference TRBV5-8 and TRBJ2-7, is EAGVTQSPTHLIKTRGQQATLRCSPISGHTSVYWYQQALGLGLQFLLWYDEGEERNRGNFPPRFSGRQFPNYSSELNVNALELEDSALYLCASNLNHRYYEQYFGPGTRLTVT.

This chain joins TRBV7-3 and TRBJ2-2; a possible D gene is TRBD1 (6 bases). V lost 4 bases and J lost 4, with 10 bases in between. The CDR3 is 14 amino acids. Germline V gene data show CDR1 as SGHTA and CDR2 as FQGTGA. CDR3 protein: CASSSQGSTGELFF. CDR3 bases: TGTGCCAGCAGCTCTCAGGGGTCCACCGGGGAGCTGTTTTTT.

This chain uses TRBV27 with TRBJ2-1, with 12 bases matching TRBD2. The CDR3 covers 17 residues. Trimming removed 6 bases from V and 7 bases from J; junction bases left unmatched: 13. Germline CDR1 MNHEY, CDR2 SMNVEV (reference sequence). CDR3 in amino acids: CASSPRLAGDPDNEQFF. The CDR3 bases are TGTGCCAGCAGCCCTAGACTAGCGGGAGACCCAGATAATGAGCAGTTCTTC.